The TCR beta chain under discussion was sequenced for a study of T cells in Graves' hyperthyroidism and ophthalmopathy. Study in general: Specimen type is peripheral blood, collected at initial diagnosis prior to any treatment. Study findings and constraints: Progression to ophthalmopathy was predicted a median of roughly seven months early.

The CDR3 is made up of 15 amino acids. Germline V gives CDR1 KGHDR, CDR2 SFDVKD. Trimming pared 5 bases from V and 6 bases from J, leaving 17 bases between. Amplified TCR beta CDR3 regions derived from RNA transcripts. HTBI primers were employed in a first-round RT-PCR of the TCR CDR3. TCRdb processed the multiplex PCR reads anew with MiXCR; each CDR3 protein has one entry. The sample records nearly 600,000 distinct CDR3 sequences, 14% being singletons. This clonotype was detected ten times or more. Its matching antigen is unknown. The sample comprised blood. The clonotype originates from a woman younger than 35 with Graves' ophthalmopathy. The chain uses TRBV24-1 and TRBJ2-3; D remains ambiguous. The CDR3 spells CATSATAPSFDTQYF. As DNA, the CDR3 is TGTGCCACCAGTGCCACGGCCCCATCCTTTGATACGCAGTATTTT.